A single sample is the source of the 19 T cell receptor beta chains below, sequenced in a study of breast tumors, draining lymph nodes, adjacent tissues. TCRdb called the multiplex PCR reads again in MiXCR, with one record for every CDR3 protein. The table lists 50,000 to 55,000 distinct CDR3 sequences, roughly 40% of them singletons, with about 10% in the top ten. The sequenced material came from breast tumor tissue. The receptors were sampled from a female donor with breast cancer. Some clones in this sample may be carry-over from other donors' samples.

The chain links TRBV10-2 to TRBJ2-1; D gene uncertain. The CDR3 has 13 amino acids. Trimming took 7 bases from V and 9 from J, leaving 16 bases between them. The germline V gene encodes CDR1 WSHSY and CDR2 SAAADI. The chain's CDR3 is CASMQTTPSEQFF. CDR3 DNA sequence: TGCGCCAGCATGCAAACTACTCCTAGTGAGCAGTTCTTC.

This clonotype was counted at least ten times. J is TRBJ2-1 and V is TRBV29-1, with D unclear. Trimming shortened V by 7 bases and J by 4 bases, and 11 bases separated the two germline ends. The CDR3 loop spans 12 amino acids. Germline CDR1 and CDR2: SQVTM and ANQGSEA. For the CDR3, the DNA is TGCAGCGGTACCACTAATTACAATGAGCAGTTCTTC. Protein: CSGTTNYNEQFF.

The rearrangement uses TRBV24-1 and TRBJ1-2; 7 nucleotides align to TRBD1. CDR3 size: 14 residues. Unmatched junction bases numbered 10, after V lost 7 bases and J lost 6 bases. Germline lookup yields CDR1 KGHDR and CDR2 SFDVKD. CDR3 sequence reads: CATSAPGQTHGYTF. The CDR3 DNA reads as TGTGCCACCAGCGCCCCGGGACAGACACATGGCTACACCTTC.

On this clonotype itself: One end of the junction is discordant with germline, which a read error may explain. The J gene is TRBJ2-1, the V gene TRBV20-1; TRBD2 aligns across 8 bases. The germline gives CDR1 DFQATT, CDR2 SNEGSKA (reference sequence). This CDR3 region has 11 residues. CDR3 DNA: TGCGGTGCTAGGGCGGGAGGCGAGCAGTTCTTC. Protein sequence: CGARAGGEQFF.

This clonotype turned up a few times. The chain couples TRBV5-1 to TRBJ1-1, with TRBD1 as a possible D gene (6 bases). This CDR3 comprises 16 residues. Trimming took 1 base from V and 5 from J, leaving 18 bases between them. The germline gives CDR1 SGHRS, CDR2 YFSETQ. The CDR3 nucleotides are TGCGCCAGCAGCTTGATGCAGGGGAGCGCAGGGACTGAAGCTTTCTTT. This codes for CASSLMQGSAGTEAFF.

The rearrangement joins TRBV19 to TRBJ2-7, with 10 bases that match TRBD1. V lost 5 bases, J lost 3 bases, and 10 bases stayed unmatched. The CDR3 extends over 16 amino acids. Germline V gene sequence: CDR1 LNHDA, CDR2 SQIVND (reference sequence). The CDR3 region has the DNA TGTGCCAGTAGTCAACCGGGACAGGGGCCGATCTACGAGCAGTACTTC. Its translation: CASSQPGQGPIYEQYF.

On this clonotype itself: A much larger clone is a single base away; this may be a read error. Because it lacks the conserved phenylalanine or tryptophan at the end, this CDR3 is likely a read error. The chain links TRBV30 to TRBJ2-3; no clear D gene. This CDR3 spans 12 amino acids. Germline V lookup: CDR1 GTSNPN, CDR2 SVGIG (reference sequence). Trimming took 4 bases from V and 3 from J, leaving 8 bases between them. CDR3 sequence reads: CAWTGITDTQYL. The CDR3 DNA reads TGTGCCTGGACGGGCATAACAGATACGCAGTATCTT.

On this clonotype itself: Since a much larger clone is just one base distant, this may be a read error. The chain uses TRBV19 and TRBJ1-2; tentatively, D is TRBD1 (5 bases). Per the germline V gene, CDR1 is LNHDA and CDR2 is SQIVND (reference sequence). The CDR3 runs to 18 residues. The CDR3: CASSIMGQGRFSSDGSTF. The DNA of the CDR3 is TGTGCCAGTAGTATTATGGGGCAAGGTCGATTCAGCTCGGATGGCTCCACCTTC.

This clonotype was seen at least ten times. The rearrangement links TRBV5-8 to TRBJ1-5; TRBD1 might be the D (6 bases). Germline values: CDR1 SGHTS, CDR2 YDEGEE. The V gene lost 1 base and the J gene lost 2 bases, with 13 bases spanning the gap. This CDR3 has 16 residues. The CDR3 sequence is CASSLTGTIGNQPQHF. The CDR3 DNA follows: TGTGCCAGCAGCTTGACAGGGACGATAGGCAATCAGCCCCAGCATTTT.

The chain is built from TRBV9 and TRBJ1-2, with D hard to call. The germline V and J ends were trimmed by 0 bases and 6 bases, with 18 bases remaining between them. There are 16 residues in the CDR3. Germline V CDR1 and CDR2: SGDLS, YYNGEE. CDR3: CASSVVEGSGRNGYTF. The CDR3 DNA reads as TGTGCCAGCAGCGTAGTAGAGGGTTCGGGGAGGAATGGCTACACCTTC. The whole variable domain, remainder taken from reference TRBV9 and TRBJ1-2, is DSGVTQTPKHLITATGQRVTLRCSPRSGDLSVYWYQQSLDQGLQFLIQYYNGEERAKGNILERFSAQQFPDLHSELNLSSLELGDSALYFCASSVVEGSGRNGYTFGSGTRLTVV.

This clonotype was seen repeatedly, ten times or more. The V gene is TRBV11-2, the J gene TRBJ2-6; D is undetermined. Germline V gene data show CDR1 as SGHAT and CDR2 as FQNNGV. The CDR3 is 15 amino acids. V lost 6 bases and J 0 bases, leaving 9 bases between the germline ends. The CDR3 loop is CASRNRDSGANVLTF. CDR3 nucleotide sequence: TGTGCCAGCAGGAATAGGGACTCTGGGGCCAACGTCCTGACTTTC.

The chain combines TRBV5-1 with TRBJ1-6; no clear D gene. Between the trimmed V and J ends, which lost 7 bases and 7 bases, there was a span of 12 bases. The CDR3 has 13 amino acids. Germline V CDR1 and CDR2: SGHRS, YFSETQ. CDR3 sequence reads: CASPGRVNSPLHF. The CDR3 DNA reads as TGCGCCAGCCCCGGGCGAGTAAATTCACCCCTCCACTTT. The full variable domain, rest sourced from reference TRBV5-1 and TRBJ1-6, is KAGVTQTPRYLIKTRGQQVTLSCSPISGHRSVSWYQQTPGQGLQFLFEYFSETQRNKGNFPGRFSGRQFSNSRSEMNVSTLELGDSALYLCASPGRVNSPLHFGNGTRLTVT.

The table lists this clonotype with many counts. The chain is built from TRBV12-3 or TRBV12-4 and TRBJ2-7; D remains ambiguous. CDR3 length: 14 residues. V gave up 3 bases and J gave up 6 bases, with 15 bases separating them. The CDR3 here is CASSFYGRDSEQYF. As DNA, the CDR3 is TGTGCCAGCAGTTTTTACGGAAGGGATTCCGAGCAGTACTTC.

This clonotype was seen repeatedly, ten times or more. This rearrangement joins TRBV5-6 to TRBJ2-3; TRBD2 matches at 10 bases. Germline CDR1 is SGHDT and CDR2 is YYEEEE. This CDR3 is 13 amino acids long. Losses at the gene ends were 9 bases for V and 5 bases for J; bases not matched to a gene: 6. CDR3 amino acids: CATCLAGEDTQYF. CDR3 nucleotide sequence: TGTGCCACTTGTCTAGCGGGAGAAGATACGCAGTATTTT.

This clonotype turned up a few times. A much bigger clone sits one base away, suggesting this may be a read error. V and J are TRBV6-5 and TRBJ2-6; D may be TRBD1 or TRBD2 (5 bases each). The CDR3 loop spans 18 amino acids. The germline CDR1 and CDR2 sequences are MNHEY and SVGAGI. This CDR3 reads CAGSHSRRDGAGANVLTF. The CDR3 coding sequence is TGTGCCGGCAGTCACTCGCGAAGGGACGGCGCTGGGGCCAACGTCCTGACTTTC.

The chain recombines TRBV20-1 with TRBJ2-1; no firm D call. The CDR3 contains 13 residues. Germline loops: CDR1 DFQATT, CDR2 SNEGSKA (reference sequence). The V end lost 6 bases, the J end lost 2 bases, and 11 bases lay between the germline ends. CDR3 bases: TGCAGTGCCACCAGTGACCCCTACAATGAGCAGTTCTTC. This translates into CSATSDPYNEQFF.

This chain connects TRBV12-3 or TRBV12-4 to TRBJ2-5; D uncertain. Trimming stripped 1 base from V and 5 bases from J, with 11 bases between. The CDR3 extends over 14 amino acids. The CDR3 loop reads CASSLGREGETQYF. The CDR3 nucleotides read TGTGCCAGCAGTTTAGGACGAGAAGGGGAGACCCAGTACTTC.

This clonotype appeared many times. This chain links TRBV28 with TRBJ2-7, with 12 bases identical to TRBD1. The germline V gene has CDR1 MDHEN and CDR2 SYDVKM. The CDR3 has 15 amino acids. V dropped 6 bases and J dropped 8; count of bases not matched to a gene: 11. CDR3: CASRTDRDRGRKQYF. CDR3 coding DNA: TGTGCCAGCAGGACGGACCGGGACAGGGGGCGTAAGCAGTACTTC.

This clonotype was counted many times. This sequence joins TRBV7-6 and TRBJ2-5, with 9 nucleotides matching TRBD2. CDR3 size: 16 residues. CDR1 is SGHVS and CDR2 is FNYEAQ in the germline V gene. With 4 bases clipped from V and 5 bases from J, the junction kept 11 bases outside the gene matches. The CDR3 DNA sequence: TGTGCCAGCAGCTCAGTCACCCTGACTAGCGGTGAGACCCAGTACTTC. Encoded protein: CASSSVTLTSGETQYF. Full variable domain (rest looked up from reference TRBV7-6 and TRBJ2-5): GAGVSQSPRYKVTKRGQDVALRCDPISGHVSLYWYRQALGQGPEFLTYFNYEAQQDKSGLPNDRFSAERPEGSISTLTIQRTEQRDSAMYRCASSSVTLTSGETQYFGPGTRLLVL.